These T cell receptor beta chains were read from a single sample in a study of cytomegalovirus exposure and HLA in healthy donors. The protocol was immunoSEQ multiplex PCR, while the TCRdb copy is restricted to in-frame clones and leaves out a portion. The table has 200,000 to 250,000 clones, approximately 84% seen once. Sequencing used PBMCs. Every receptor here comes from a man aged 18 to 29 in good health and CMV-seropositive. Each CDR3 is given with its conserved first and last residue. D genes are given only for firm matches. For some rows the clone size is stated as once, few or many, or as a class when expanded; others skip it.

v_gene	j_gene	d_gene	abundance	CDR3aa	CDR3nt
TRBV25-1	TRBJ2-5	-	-	CASSRKGETQYF	TGTGCCAGCAGTAGAAAGGGGGAGACCCAGTACTTC
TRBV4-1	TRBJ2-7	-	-	CASSQGLTAGRSSYEQYF	TGCGCCAGCAGCCAAGGTTTGACAGCCGGAAGGAGCTCCTACGAGCAGTACTTC
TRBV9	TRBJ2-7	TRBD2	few	CASSVNLAGGGLDF	TGTGCCAGCAGCGTAAATCTAGCGGGAGGTGGGTTAGACTTC
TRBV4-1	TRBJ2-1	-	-	CASSPTTSLHEQFF	TGCGCCAGCAGCCCGACGACTAGTTTGCATGAGCAGTTCTTC
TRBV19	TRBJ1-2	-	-	CASTLTQGPGYTF	TGTGCCAGTACTCTCACACAGGGTCCGGGCTACACCTTC
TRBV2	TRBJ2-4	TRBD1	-	CASSGETGMTKNIQYF	TGTGCCAGCAGTGGAGAGACAGGGATGACCAAAAACATTCAGTACTTC
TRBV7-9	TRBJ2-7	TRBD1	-	CASSFYRGHEQYF	TGTGCCAGCAGCTTTTACAGGGGCCACGAGCAGTACTTC
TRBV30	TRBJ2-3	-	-	CAWTPRRTDTQYF	TGTGCCTGGACCCCGCGGAGAACAGATACGCAGTATTTT
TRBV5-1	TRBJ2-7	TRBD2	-	CASRYGLAGSYEQYF	TGCGCCAGCAGATACGGACTAGCGGGATCCTACGAGCAGTACTTC
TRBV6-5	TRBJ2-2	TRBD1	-	CATESGQETGELFF	TGTGCCACTGAATCGGGACAGGAGACCGGGGAGCTGTTTTTT
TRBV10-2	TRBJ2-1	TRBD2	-	CASSPFEGGPGNEQFF	TGCGCCAGCAGCCCCTTTGAGGGAGGGCCGGGAAATGAGCAGTTCTTC
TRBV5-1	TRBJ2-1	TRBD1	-	CASSLVRPGGDLFF	TGCGCCAGCAGCTTGGTTCGGCCAGGGGGCGATCTGTTCTTC
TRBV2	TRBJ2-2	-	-	CASRSGTVSTGELFF	TGTGCCAGCAGGAGCGGGACAGTGAGCACCGGGGAGCTGTTTTTT
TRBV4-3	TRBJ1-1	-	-	CASSQEVRENTEAFF	TGCGCCAGCAGCCAAGAGGTACGAGAGAACACTGAAGCTTTCTTT
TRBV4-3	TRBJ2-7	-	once	CASSQESSGYEQYF	TGCGCCAGCAGCCAAGAGAGTAGCGGCTACGAGCAGTACTTC
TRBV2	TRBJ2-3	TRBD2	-	CASSTLGGSVPDTQYF	TGTGCCAGCAGTACGTTGGGCGGGAGTGTCCCAGATACGCAGTATTTT
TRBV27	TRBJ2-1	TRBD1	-	CASSLNRGNEQFF	TGTGCCAGCAGTTTAAACAGGGGGAATGAGCAGTTCTTC
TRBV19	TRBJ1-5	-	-	CASSALFTGRGNQPQHF	TGTGCCAGTAGTGCATTATTCACAGGGCGGGGCAATCAGCCCCAGCATTTT
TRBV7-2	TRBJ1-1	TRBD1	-	CASSRGTVNTEAFF	TGTGCCAGCAGCCGCGGGACAGTTAACACTGAAGCTTTCTTT
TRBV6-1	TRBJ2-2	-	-	CASSQGAGEDPGELFF	TGTGCCAGCAGTCAAGGGGCAGGGGAGGACCCCGGGGAGCTGTTTTTT
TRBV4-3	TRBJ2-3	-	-	CASSQGGLSGDTQYF	TGCGCCAGCAGCCAAGGAGGACTCTCGGGAGATACGCAGTATTTT
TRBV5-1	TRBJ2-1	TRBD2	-	CASSLSIAGANEQFF	TGCGCCAGCAGCTTGTCGATTGCGGGAGCCAATGAGCAGTTCTTC
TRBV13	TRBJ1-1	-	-	CASSFRGTGTEAFF	TGTGCCAGCAGCTTCCGGGGTACGGGCACTGAAGCTTTCTTT
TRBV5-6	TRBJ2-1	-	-	CASSLLAGNEQFF	TGTGCCAGCAGCTTGCTAGCAGGTAATGAGCAGTTCTTC
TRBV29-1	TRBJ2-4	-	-	CSVESYLGGIQYF	TGCAGCGTTGAAAGCTACTTAGGCGGCATTCAGTACTTC